This TCR beta chain was recorded in a study of human T cells and chemical hapten exposure. Overall study: Sensitization applied 2% DPC to around 2 cm by around 2 cm of upper inner arm skin. Study-wide results and caveats: DPC sensitization did not alter TCRs above 1 in 1000 frequency.

The ends were cut back, 2 bases at V and 3 bases at J, with 13 bases in the middle. Germline assignment: CDR1 DFQATT and CDR2 SNEGSKA (reference sequence). The CDR3 is made up of 14 amino acids. This clonotype showed up just a few times. Its cognate antigen is unknown. The time point here: patch test 1, 2 weeks after DPC sensitization. Specified treatment: therapeutic diphenylcyclopropenone sensitization with weekly scalp DPC. Only after blood had been drawn was each patch test applied. Alopecia patients between 18 and 70 years old and suitable for DPC were used as donors. Via MiXCR, TCRdb re-called the RACE reads, giving one row per CDR3 protein. The profile shows some 200,000 distinct CDR3 sequences, approximately 20% of them singletons.

The chain links TRBV20-1 to TRBJ1-1; TRBD1 might be the D (6 bases). This sequence originates from a woman between 45 and 60 years old with alopecia areata. Some clones in this sample may be carry-over from other donors' samples. The sample was whole blood, taken in connection with sensitization to the hapten diphenylcyclopropenone (DPC). Written as DNA, the CDR3 is TGCAGTGCTAGACGCCAGGGGCGAGACACTGAAGCTTTCTTT. Its protein is CSARRQGRDTEAFF.